This T cell receptor (beta chain) was sequenced in a study of blood T cell repertoires in COVID-19. Study overall: The United States, Italy and Spain provided the acute and convalescent COVID-19 samples. Nucleic acid was either cDNA or gDNA, and it came from T cells, B-cell-depleted T cells, or PBMCs.

There are a few counts of this clone. The CDR3 is 17 residues long. The V and J ends lost 1 base and 0 bases, in that order; junction bases with no gene match: 7. Germline assignment: CDR1 SGHAT and CDR2 FQNNGV. Per the original data handling: Nucleated cell number was recorded as an estimate derived from reference gene primer amplification. Using immunoSEQ multiplex PCR, the repertoire was profiled, and TCRdb retains in-frame clones only, with some absent. Clone size and the V and J calls come from that table; the DNA yielded D and trimming. The sample contains approximately 110,000 clones, 71% of which appear only once.

The chain employs TRBV11-2 and TRBJ1-2; TRBD1 matches 8 bases. The receptor's source is a human donor with acute or convalescent COVID-19. The donor label of this sample is uncertain. The sample was peripheral blood. The CDR3, as DNA: TGTGCCAGCAGCTTAGGAGACAGGGGTAGCCCTAACTATGGCTACACCTTC. Translation gives CASSLGDRGSPNYGYTF.